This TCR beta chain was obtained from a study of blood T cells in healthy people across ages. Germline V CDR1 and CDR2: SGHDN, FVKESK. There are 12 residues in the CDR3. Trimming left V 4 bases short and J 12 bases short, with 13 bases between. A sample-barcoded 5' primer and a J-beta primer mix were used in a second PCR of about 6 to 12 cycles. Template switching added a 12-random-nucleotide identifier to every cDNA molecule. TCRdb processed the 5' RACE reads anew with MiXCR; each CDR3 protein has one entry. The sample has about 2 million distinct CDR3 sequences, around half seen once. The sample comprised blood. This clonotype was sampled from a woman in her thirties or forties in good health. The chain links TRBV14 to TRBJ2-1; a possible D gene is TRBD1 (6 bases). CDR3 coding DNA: TGTGCCAGCAGCCTACAGGGTTATGGGCAGTTCTTC. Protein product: CASSLQGYGQFF.